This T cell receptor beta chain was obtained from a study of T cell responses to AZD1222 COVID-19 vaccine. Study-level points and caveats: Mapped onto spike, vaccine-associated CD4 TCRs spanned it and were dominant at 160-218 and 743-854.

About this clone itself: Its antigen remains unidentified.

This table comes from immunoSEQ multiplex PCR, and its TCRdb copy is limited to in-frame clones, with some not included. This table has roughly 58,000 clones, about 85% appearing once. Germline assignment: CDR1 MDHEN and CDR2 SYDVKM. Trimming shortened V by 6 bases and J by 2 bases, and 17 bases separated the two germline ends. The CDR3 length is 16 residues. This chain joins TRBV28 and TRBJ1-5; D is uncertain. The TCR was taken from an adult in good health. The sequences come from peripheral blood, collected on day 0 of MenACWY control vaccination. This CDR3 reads CASSTSRNFGNQPQHF. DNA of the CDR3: TGTGCCAGCAGCACAAGCCGGAATTTCGGCAATCAGCCCCAGCATTTT.